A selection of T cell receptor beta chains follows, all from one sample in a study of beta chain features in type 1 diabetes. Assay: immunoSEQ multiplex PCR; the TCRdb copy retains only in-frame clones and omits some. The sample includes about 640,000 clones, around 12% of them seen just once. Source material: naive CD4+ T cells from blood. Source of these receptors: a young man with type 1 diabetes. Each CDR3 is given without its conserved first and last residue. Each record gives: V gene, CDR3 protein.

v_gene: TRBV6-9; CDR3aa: ASNRGETGDGYT
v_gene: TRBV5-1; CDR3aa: ASSFGTGQGYT
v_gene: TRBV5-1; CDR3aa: ASSLVRGQPQH
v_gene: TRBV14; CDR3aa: ASSQDHGDTQY
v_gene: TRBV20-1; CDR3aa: SARDSHGYT
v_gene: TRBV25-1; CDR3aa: ASSESRGTGGIETQY
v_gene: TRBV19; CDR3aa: ASSLQGNTEAF
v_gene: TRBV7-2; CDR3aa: ASSFGTRGGEQF
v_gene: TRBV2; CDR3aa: ASSPGTSGGETQY
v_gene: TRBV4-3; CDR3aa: ASSQDAGGNYFEGSYGYT
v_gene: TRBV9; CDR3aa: ASSVSGDQGNEQF
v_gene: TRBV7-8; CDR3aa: ASSFSGRHSNYGYT
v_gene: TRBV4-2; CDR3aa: ASSQDRRSSNQPQH
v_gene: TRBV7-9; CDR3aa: ASRSGEQETQY
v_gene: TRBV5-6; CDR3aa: ASSPGDRGSYEQY
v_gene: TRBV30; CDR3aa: AWSGQGASSYNEQF
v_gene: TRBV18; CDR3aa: ASSPRASGGSKAF
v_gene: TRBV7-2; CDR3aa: ASLAATGDTQY
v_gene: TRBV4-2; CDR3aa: ASSLSASGGGTDTQY
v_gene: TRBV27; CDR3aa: ASSFRSAANTEAF
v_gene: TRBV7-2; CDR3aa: ASRPQGGRDVLT
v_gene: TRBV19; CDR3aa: ASSILETGGAVEQY
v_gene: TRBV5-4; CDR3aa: ASSTAGTGNIQY
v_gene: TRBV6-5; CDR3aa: ASRPTGGGYT
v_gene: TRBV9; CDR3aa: ASSPGPVTQETQY
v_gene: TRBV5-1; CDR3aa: ASSSLGNQPQH
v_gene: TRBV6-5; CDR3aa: ASSYSRDPASPLH
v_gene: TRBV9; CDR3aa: ASSTRDREYEQY
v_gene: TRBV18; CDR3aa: ASSPTPGGQETQY
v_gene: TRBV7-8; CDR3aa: ASSLGQGGAGNTIY
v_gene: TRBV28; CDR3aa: ASSSPSGAGNTIY
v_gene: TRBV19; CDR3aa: ASSSGQGARDTQY
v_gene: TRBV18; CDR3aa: ASSTGQGVGEQY
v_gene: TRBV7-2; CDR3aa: ASSQLQGTSYNEQF
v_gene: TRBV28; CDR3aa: ASSLSTGRSSYNSPLH
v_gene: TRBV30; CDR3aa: AWSAGGYGYT
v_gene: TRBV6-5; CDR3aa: ASKADRTNYGYT
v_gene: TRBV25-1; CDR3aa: ASSAQGWTNEKLF
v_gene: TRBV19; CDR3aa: ASSHAGDPNQPQH
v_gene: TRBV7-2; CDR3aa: ASSLDRAETQY
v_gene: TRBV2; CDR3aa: ASSLAYTQY